These T cell receptor beta chains were read from a single sample in a study of T cell responses to AZD1222 COVID-19 vaccine. Using immunoSEQ multiplex PCR, the repertoire was profiled, and TCRdb retains in-frame clones only, with some absent. This table has roughly 99,000 clones, 91% appearing once. This specimen was peripheral blood, taken on day 0 of AZD1222 vaccination. These receptors all stem from an adult in good health. CDR3s include the opening cysteine and the closing phenylalanine or tryptophan. A D gene is named only where the DNA matches it firmly. Only part of the rows carry a size: once, few, many, or a class if the clone is expanded.

CDR3aa: CASSKQPTDSPYEQYF
CDR3nt: TGTGCCAGCAGCAAACAACCCACGGACAGTCCCTACGAGCAGTACTTC
j_gene: TRBJ2-7
v_gene: TRBV11-2
d_gene: -
abundance: few

CDR3aa: CASSPAEGVAYEQYF
CDR3nt: TGTGCCAGCAGCCCCGCGGAGGGGGTGGCCTACGAGCAGTACTTC
j_gene: TRBJ2-7
v_gene: TRBV4-2
d_gene: -
abundance: -

CDR3aa: CASSQDWTPYGYTF
CDR3nt: TGTGCCAGCAGCCAAGATTGGACACCCTATGGCTACACCTTC
j_gene: TRBJ1-2
v_gene: TRBV14
d_gene: -
abundance: -

CDR3aa: CASSLASYNEQFF
CDR3nt: TGTGCCAGCAGTTTGGCCAGCTACAATGAGCAGTTCTTC
j_gene: TRBJ2-1
v_gene: TRBV27
d_gene: -
abundance: -

CDR3aa: CASSPGLTYNEQFF
CDR3nt: TGTGCCAGCTCACCAGGGTTGACCTACAATGAGCAGTTCTTC
j_gene: TRBJ2-1
v_gene: TRBV18
d_gene: -
abundance: -

CDR3aa: CASSYAGGRTNEKLFF
CDR3nt: TGTGCCAGCAGCTACGCAGGGGGCAGGACTAATGAAAAACTGTTTTTT
j_gene: TRBJ1-4
v_gene: TRBV5-4
d_gene: TRBD1
abundance: -

CDR3aa: CASRPIQSSMAGGYTF
CDR3nt: TGTGCCAGCAGACCCATACAATCCTCGATGGCGGGAGGCTACACCTTC
j_gene: TRBJ1-2
v_gene: TRBV7-2
d_gene: -
abundance: -

CDR3aa: CASSVGQDTEAFF
CDR3nt: TGTGCCAGCAGCGTAGGTCAGGACACTGAAGCTTTCTTT
j_gene: TRBJ1-1
v_gene: TRBV9
d_gene: -
abundance: once

CDR3aa: CASSPGLRTGRGSDEQFF
CDR3nt: TGTGCCAGCAGCCCGGGTCTACGGACAGGGCGGGGTTCGGATGAGCAGTTCTTC
j_gene: TRBJ2-1
v_gene: TRBV7-9
d_gene: TRBD1
abundance: -

CDR3aa: CASRGGTDTGELFF
CDR3nt: TGTGCCAGCCGGGGGGGGACGGACACCGGGGAGCTGTTTTTT
j_gene: TRBJ2-2
v_gene: TRBV2
d_gene: TRBD2
abundance: -

CDR3aa: CASSTDSGINREQYF
CDR3nt: TGCGCCAGCAGCACTGATTCCGGTATTAATCGCGAGCAGTACTTC
j_gene: TRBJ2-7
v_gene: TRBV5-1
d_gene: -
abundance: -

CDR3aa: CASNRDRGNQETQYF
CDR3nt: TGTGCCAGCAACCGGGACAGGGGGAATCAAGAGACCCAGTACTTC
j_gene: TRBJ2-5
v_gene: TRBV2
d_gene: TRBD1
abundance: -

CDR3aa: CASSQDGTASGNTIYF
CDR3nt: TGTGCCAGCAGCCAAGATGGGACAGCCTCTGGAAACACCATATATTTT
j_gene: TRBJ1-3
v_gene: TRBV3-1/TRBV3-2
d_gene: TRBD1
abundance: -

CDR3aa: CASTRQGNTEAFF
CDR3nt: TGTGCCAGCACCCGACAGGGGAACACTGAAGCTTTCTTT
j_gene: TRBJ1-1
v_gene: TRBV12-3/TRBV12-4
d_gene: TRBD1
abundance: -

CDR3aa: CASSVDGTGLYNEQFF
CDR3nt: TGTGCCAGCAGCGTAGACGGGACTGGGCTATACAATGAGCAGTTCTTC
j_gene: TRBJ2-1
v_gene: TRBV9
d_gene: -
abundance: -

CDR3aa: CASSLDTGFWGDEQFF
CDR3nt: TGTGCCAGCAGCTTAGATACTGGGTTCTGGGGCGATGAGCAGTTCTTC
j_gene: TRBJ2-1
v_gene: TRBV7-2
d_gene: -
abundance: once

CDR3aa: CASRRDSMNTEAFF
CDR3nt: TGTGCCAGCAGGAGGGACAGCATGAACACTGAAGCTTTCTTT
j_gene: TRBJ1-1
v_gene: TRBV6-5
d_gene: TRBD1
abundance: -

CDR3aa: CASSGSGLFTDTQYF
CDR3nt: TGTGCCAGCAGCGGATCGGGGTTATTCACAGATACGCAGTATTTT
j_gene: TRBJ2-3
v_gene: TRBV9
d_gene: -
abundance: -

CDR3aa: CATQVGLAGVNEQFF
CDR3nt: TGTGCCACCCAGGTGGGACTAGCGGGAGTCAATGAGCAGTTCTTC
j_gene: TRBJ2-1
v_gene: TRBV19
d_gene: TRBD2
abundance: -

CDR3aa: CASSFRRGDEAFF
CDR3nt: TGTGCCAGCAGTTTCCGACGTGGAGATGAAGCTTTCTTT
j_gene: TRBJ1-1
v_gene: TRBV6-2/TRBV6-3
d_gene: -
abundance: -

CDR3aa: CASSKLSGELFF
CDR3nt: TGTGCCAGCAGCAAACTGAGCGGGGAGCTGTTTTTT
j_gene: TRBJ2-2
v_gene: TRBV21-1
d_gene: -
abundance: few

CDR3aa: CASTSSGGPNEQFF
CDR3nt: TGTGCCAGCACTTCCAGCGGGGGCCCAAATGAGCAGTTCTTC
j_gene: TRBJ2-1
v_gene: TRBV6-5
d_gene: TRBD2
abundance: -

CDR3aa: CASSPGNSPLHF
CDR3nt: TGTGCCAGCTCACCTGGGAATTCACCCCTCCACTTT
j_gene: TRBJ1-6
v_gene: TRBV18
d_gene: -
abundance: few

CDR3aa: CASSPSGGSSYNEQFF
CDR3nt: TGTGCCAGCAGCCCAAGCGGGGGTAGCTCCTACAATGAGCAGTTCTTC
j_gene: TRBJ2-1
v_gene: TRBV13
d_gene: TRBD2
abundance: -

CDR3aa: CASSLAGHTAYGYTF
CDR3nt: TGTGCCAGCAGCTTGGCAGGGCATACGGCCTATGGCTACACCTTC
j_gene: TRBJ1-2
v_gene: TRBV5-4
d_gene: -
abundance: -

CDR3aa: CASHRPGQGVGQPQHF
CDR3nt: TGTGCCAGTCACCGACCCGGACAGGGGGTGGGTCAGCCCCAGCATTTT
j_gene: TRBJ1-5
v_gene: TRBV19
d_gene: TRBD1
abundance: -

CDR3aa: CASSLAGDGYTF
CDR3nt: TGTGCCAGCAGCTTAGCTGGGGATGGCTACACCTTC
j_gene: TRBJ1-2
v_gene: TRBV7-9
d_gene: -
abundance: -

CDR3aa: CASSYPGDEQFF
CDR3nt: TGTGCCAGCAGTTACCCCGGGGATGAGCAGTTCTTC
j_gene: TRBJ2-1
v_gene: TRBV6-2/TRBV6-3
d_gene: -
abundance: -

CDR3aa: CASSFKRTGELFF
CDR3nt: TGTGCCAGCAGCTTTAAGAGGACCGGGGAGCTGTTTTTT
j_gene: TRBJ2-2
v_gene: TRBV5-4
d_gene: -
abundance: -

CDR3aa: CASSSPGTSGRETQYF
CDR3nt: TGTGCCAGCAGTTCGCCGGGGACTAGCGGAAGGGAGACCCAGTACTTC
j_gene: TRBJ2-5
v_gene: TRBV6-2/TRBV6-3
d_gene: TRBD2
abundance: -

CDR3aa: CASSLLQGDYEQYF
CDR3nt: TGTGCCAGCAGCTTATTGCAGGGAGACTACGAGCAGTACTTC
j_gene: TRBJ2-7
v_gene: TRBV7-2
d_gene: -
abundance: -

CDR3aa: CASSPGRGNTEAFF
CDR3nt: TGCGCCAGCAGCCCCGGGCGGGGAAACACTGAAGCTTTCTTT
j_gene: TRBJ1-1
v_gene: TRBV5-1
d_gene: -
abundance: -

CDR3aa: CASSSRGVYSGNTIYF
CDR3nt: TGTGCCAGCAGTTCCAGAGGGGTCTACTCTGGAAACACCATATATTTT
j_gene: TRBJ1-3
v_gene: TRBV6-6
d_gene: -
abundance: -

CDR3aa: CASSPRGNSYNEQFF
CDR3nt: TGTGCCAGCAGTCCCAGGGGTAACTCCTACAATGAGCAGTTCTTC
j_gene: TRBJ2-1
v_gene: TRBV7-9
d_gene: -
abundance: -

CDR3aa: CASSPLGWAGEQFF
CDR3nt: TGTGCCAGCAGTCCCCTTGGTTGGGCGGGGGAGCAGTTCTTC
j_gene: TRBJ2-1
v_gene: TRBV6-2/TRBV6-3
d_gene: -
abundance: -

CDR3aa: CASSVDRQGQGRTGELFF
CDR3nt: TGTGCCAGCAGCGTAGATCGGCAGGGACAGGGCCGGACCGGGGAGCTGTTTTTT
j_gene: TRBJ2-2
v_gene: TRBV9
d_gene: TRBD1
abundance: -

CDR3aa: CASSWGPGQTYEQYF
CDR3nt: TGTGCCAGCAGCTGGGGTCCGGGACAGACCTACGAGCAGTACTTC
j_gene: TRBJ2-7
v_gene: TRBV5-8
d_gene: TRBD1
abundance: -

CDR3aa: CASSFQGQGVQETQYF
CDR3nt: TGTGCCAGCAGTTTTCAGGGACAGGGGGTACAAGAGACCCAGTACTTC
j_gene: TRBJ2-5
v_gene: TRBV2
d_gene: TRBD1
abundance: -

CDR3aa: CASSLDLGTNYNYEQYF
CDR3nt: TGTGCCAGCAGCTTAGATCTCGGGACAAACTACAACTACGAGCAGTACTTC
j_gene: TRBJ2-7
v_gene: TRBV11-2
d_gene: -
abundance: -

CDR3aa: CSVVRSGGYNEQFF
CDR3nt: TGCAGCGTTGTACGGTCTGGGGGGTACAATGAGCAGTTCTTC
j_gene: TRBJ2-1
v_gene: TRBV29-1
d_gene: -
abundance: -

CDR3aa: CTPDTQYF
CDR3nt: TGCACCCCAGATACGCAGTATTTT
j_gene: TRBJ2-3
v_gene: TRBV20-1
d_gene: -
abundance: -

CDR3aa: CASSLSGGAYNEQFF
CDR3nt: TGTGCCAGCAGCCTTAGCGGGGGGGCCTACAATGAGCAGTTCTTC
j_gene: TRBJ2-1
v_gene: TRBV4-2
d_gene: TRBD2
abundance: -

CDR3aa: CASSAGTVSYNEQFF
CDR3nt: TGTGCCAGCAGCGCCGGGACGGTGTCCTACAATGAGCAGTTCTTC
j_gene: TRBJ2-1
v_gene: TRBV7-9
d_gene: -
abundance: -

CDR3aa: CASSQEAAGRETQYF
CDR3nt: TGTGCCAGCAGCCAAGAAGCCGCGGGGAGGGAGACCCAGTACTTC
j_gene: TRBJ2-5
v_gene: TRBV4-2
d_gene: -
abundance: -

CDR3aa: CASSPRRGEEASYGYTF
CDR3nt: TGTGCCAGCAGCCCTAGGCGGGGGGAGGAGGCATCCTATGGCTACACCTTC
j_gene: TRBJ1-2
v_gene: TRBV5-4
d_gene: -
abundance: -

CDR3aa: CACRDREETQYF
CDR3nt: TGTGCCTGCCGGGACAGGGAAGAGACCCAGTACTTC
j_gene: TRBJ2-5
v_gene: TRBV27
d_gene: TRBD1
abundance: -

CDR3aa: CASGEVFNEKLFF
CDR3nt: TGTGCCAGCGGGGAGGTCTTTAATGAAAAACTGTTTTTT
j_gene: TRBJ1-4
v_gene: TRBV6-5
d_gene: -
abundance: -

CDR3aa: CASSEASVRGAETQYF
CDR3nt: TGTGCCAGCAGTGAAGCGTCGGTTAGGGGAGCGGAGACCCAGTACTTC
j_gene: TRBJ2-5
v_gene: TRBV6-1
d_gene: -
abundance: -

CDR3aa: CASSPRGQTNEQFF
CDR3nt: TGTGCCAGCTCCCCCCGGGGACAGACCAATGAGCAGTTCTTC
j_gene: TRBJ2-1
v_gene: TRBV9
d_gene: TRBD1
abundance: -

CDR3aa: CAWRESYEQYF
CDR3nt: TGTGCCTGGAGGGAAAGTTACGAGCAGTACTTC
j_gene: TRBJ2-7
v_gene: TRBV30
d_gene: -
abundance: -

CDR3aa: CASRGPLYNSPLHF
CDR3nt: TGTGCCAGCAGAGGACCTCTCTATAATTCACCCCTCCACTTT
j_gene: TRBJ1-6
v_gene: TRBV25-1
d_gene: -
abundance: once

CDR3aa: CATQRQGTQLLYGYTF
CDR3nt: TGTGCCACCCAAAGACAGGGAACCCAGCTTCTCTATGGCTACACCTTC
j_gene: TRBJ1-2
v_gene: TRBV5-4
d_gene: TRBD1
abundance: -

CDR3aa: CASKRGTEAFF
CDR3nt: TGTGCCAGCAAGAGGGGAACTGAAGCTTTCTTT
j_gene: TRBJ1-1
v_gene: TRBV2
d_gene: -
abundance: once

CDR3aa: CASSGRMGRNEKLFF
CDR3nt: TGTGCCAGCAGTGGCCGGATGGGGAGGAACGAAAAACTGTTTTTT
j_gene: TRBJ1-4
v_gene: TRBV6-2/TRBV6-3
d_gene: -
abundance: -

CDR3aa: CASSFKNSGANVLTF
CDR3nt: TGTGCCAGCAGCTTTAAGAACTCTGGGGCCAACGTCCTGACTTTC
j_gene: TRBJ2-6
v_gene: TRBV7-2
d_gene: -
abundance: once